The 29 T cell receptor beta chains given below trace back to one sample, sequenced in a study of CD8 T cells in ankylosing spondylitis. Points from the study as a whole: Apparently characteristic of ankylosing spondylitis blood was a TCR beta motif (about 8 highly homologous variants).

No cognate antigen is known for these TCRs. TCRdb reanalysed the 5' RACE reads using MiXCR and keeps one entry per CDR3 protein. The sample records 500,000 to 550,000 distinct CDR3 sequences, about 12% being singletons. The sequenced sample was blood, either unsorted or a sorted T cell fraction (not recorded which). Receptor source: a male donor with ankylosing spondylitis.

There are many counts of this clonotype. This chain uses TRBV12-3 or TRBV12-4 with TRBJ2-1; TRBD2 matches 13 bases. After removal of 6 bases from V and 4 bases from J, the junction contained 12 bases not matched to a gene. This CDR3 contains 18 residues. Here the CDR3 reads CASSPLAGGPRRYNEQFF. The DNA for the CDR3 is TGTGCCAGCAGCCCACTAGCGGGAGGGCCACGCAGGTACAATGAGCAGTTCTTC.

The V and J genes are TRBV28 and TRBJ1-1, with D tentatively TRBD1 (5 bases). Germline V gene data show CDR1 as MDHEN and CDR2 as SYDVKM. The CDR3 contains 14 residues. Trimming took 4 bases from V and 1 from J, leaving 10 bases between them. CDR3 sequence: CASSSAGWNTEAFF. For the CDR3, the DNA is TGTGCCAGCAGTTCGGCAGGGTGGAACACTGAAGCTTTCTTT.

This sequence joins TRBV18 and TRBJ2-7, with D possibly TRBD1 on 6 matching bases. The V gene lost 0 bases and the J gene lost 2 bases, with 11 bases spanning the gap. The germline gives CDR1 KGHSH, CDR2 LQKENI. This CDR3 comprises 15 residues. CDR3 in DNA: TGTGCCAGCTCACCACCACAGGGCGCAGCCTACGAGCAGTACTTC. Residues: CASSPPQGAAYEQYF.

This clonotype was picked up a small number of times. The chain employs TRBV3-1 and TRBJ2-1; D perhaps matches TRBD2 (6 bases). Germline CDR1 LGHDT, CDR2 YNNKEL (reference sequence). V shed 3 bases and J shed 3 bases, with 12 bases lying between them. The CDR3 runs to 15 residues. DNA of the CDR3: TGTGCCAGCAGCCAGGGGACTCACTACTACAATGAGCAGTTCTTC. Amino acids: CASSQGTHYYNEQFF.

V is TRBV20-1 and J is TRBJ2-7; 9 bases agree with TRBD1. The V gene's germline CDR1 is DFQATT and CDR2 SNEGSKA (reference sequence). The CDR3 consists of 15 residues. V gave up 0 bases and J gave up 3 bases; unmatched junction bases: 6. This chain's CDR3 is CSARDHRTGVYEQYF. In DNA, the CDR3 is TGCAGTGCTAGAGATCATAGGACAGGGGTCTACGAGCAGTACTTC.

A few counts support this clonotype. At one end the junction does not follow the germline gene, possibly because of a read error. The chain has TRBV10-3 and TRBJ2-2; D is tentatively TRBD1 or TRBD2 (5 bases each). Germline V gene sequence: CDR1 ENHRY, CDR2 SYGVKD. CDR3 size: 14 residues. The CDR3 spells CAISESRSAGDLFF. The CDR3 nucleotides are TGTGCCATCAGTGAGTCGAGGAGTGCCGGGGACCTGTTTTTT.

This clonotype was detected only a few times. This chain connects TRBV29-1 to TRBJ2-7; 8 nucleotides align to TRBD2. Germline trimming cut 4 bases from V and 2 bases from J; bases unmatched to any gene: 4. The germline gives CDR1 SQVTM, CDR2 ANQGSEA. This CDR3 has 13 residues. CDR3 protein: CSVVGAGAYEQYF. In DNA, the CDR3 is TGCAGCGTTGTTGGAGCGGGAGCCTACGAGCAGTACTTC.

This clonotype has just a few counts. The V and J genes are TRBV20-1 and TRBJ2-1, with TRBD2 matching over 12 bases. The CDR3 is 15 amino acids. Germline values: CDR1 DFQATT, CDR2 SNEGSKA (reference sequence). Losses at the gene ends were 6 bases for V and 4 bases for J; bases not matched to a gene: 7. The CDR3 protein is CSATPSGREYNEQFF. DNA for the CDR3: TGCAGTGCCACCCCTAGCGGGAGGGAATACAATGAGCAGTTCTTC.

This clonotype has ten or more counts. The V and J genes are TRBV7-9 and TRBJ2-3; D call uncertain. V was cut by 7 bases and J by 2 bases, with 7 bases left in between. Looked up from germline, CDR1 is SEHNR and CDR2 is FQNEAQ (reference sequence). CDR3 length: 12 residues. The CDR3 is CASTPDTDTQYF. The DNA for the CDR3 is TGTGCCAGCACCCCGGACACAGATACGCAGTATTTT.

This clonotype was detected only a few times. The chain has TRBV5-1 and TRBJ2-1; possibly TRBD1 for D (6 bases). This CDR3 has 16 amino acids. Germline assignment: CDR1 SGHRS and CDR2 YFSETQ. With 4 bases removed from V and 2 bases from J, the gap between germline ends came to 16 bases. The CDR3 here is CASSPSRDNTYNEQFF. The CDR3 bases are TGCGCCAGCAGCCCAAGCCGGGACAACACCTACAATGAGCAGTTCTTC.

The chain recombines TRBV29-1 with TRBJ1-2; TRBD1 agrees at 7 bases. CDR3 size: 14 residues. The V and J ends lost 0 bases and 5 bases, in that order; junction bases with no gene match: 6. CDR1 is SQVTM, CDR2 ANQGSEA, per germline. This chain's CDR3 is CSVEDNRGWYGYTF. The CDR3 bases are TGCAGCGTTGAAGATAACAGGGGTTGGTATGGCTACACCTTC. The full variable domain, its missing parts supplied by reference TRBV29-1 and TRBJ1-2, is SAVISQKPSRDICQRGTSLTIQCQVDSQVTMMFWYRQQPGQSLTLIATANQGSEATYESGFVIDKFPISRPNLTFSTLTVSNMSPEDSSIYLCSVEDNRGWYGYTFGSGTRLTVV.

Ten or more counts support this clonotype. V gene TRBV14 combines with J gene TRBJ2-7; no reliable D call. Trimming left V 1 base short and J 2 bases short, with 0 bases between. The CDR3 totals 11 residues. The germline V gene has CDR1 SGHDN and CDR2 FVKESK. CDR3 loop: CASSQAYEQYF. The CDR3 DNA is TGTGCCAGCAGCCAAGCCTACGAGCAGTACTTC. Using reference TRBV14 and TRBJ2-7 for the parts outside the CDR3, the full variable domain is EAGVTQFPSHSVIEKGQTVTLRCDPISGHDNLYWYRRVMGKEIKFLLHFVKESKQDESGMPNNRFLAERTGGTYSTLKVQPAELEDSGVYFCASSQAYEQYFGPGTRLTVT.

This clonotype was observed at least ten times. The chain recombines TRBV6-2 or TRBV6-3 with TRBJ2-7; maybe TRBD2 (5 bases). The CDR3 spans 15 residues. CDR1 is MNHEY, CDR2 SVGEGT, per germline. V was pared by 6 bases and J by 0 bases, with 15 bases between. CDR3 coding DNA: TGTGCCAGCAGCCCCTGGAGCGGCAGCTCCTACGAGCAGTACTTC. Amino acids: CASSPWSGSSYEQYF.

The J gene is TRBJ1-3, the V gene TRBV20-1; TRBD1 matches at 7 bases. CDR1 is DFQATT, CDR2 SNEGSKA, per germline (reference sequence). The CDR3 is made up of 14 amino acids. Trimming cost V 3 bases and J 4 bases; bases outside gene matches: 6. CDR3 DNA: TGCAGTGCTAGCTCTAGACAGGGCGGAAACACCATATATTTT. Translation: CSASSRQGGNTIYF.

This clonotype was seen a few times. V gene TRBV7-8 combines with J gene TRBJ1-6; D might be TRBD1 (6 bases). The CDR3 contains 13 residues. The V gene's germline CDR1 is SGHVS and CDR2 FQNEAQ. V lost 5 bases, J lost 13 bases, and 15 bases lay in between. CDR3 in amino acids: CASSPGVLYPLHF. As DNA, the CDR3 is TGTGCCAGCAGCCCAGGGGTCCTGTACCCCCTCCACTTT. Full variable domain (outside the CDR3, taken from reference TRBV7-8 and TRBJ1-6): GAGVSQSPRYKVAKRGQDVALRCDPISGHVSLFWYQQALGQGPEFLTYFQNEAQLDKSGLPSDRFFAERPEGSVSTLKIQRTQQEDSAVYLCASSPGVLYPLHFGNGTRLTVT.

This clonotype was observed a few times. The chain carries TRBV2 and TRBJ2-4, with D unresolved. CDR1 SNHLY and CDR2 FYNNEI come from the germline V gene. The CDR3 spans 16 residues. V was clipped by 6 bases and J by 0 bases, with 15 bases between them. CDR3 region: CASSLSQGIAKNIQYF. The CDR3 bases are TGTGCCAGCAGCCTAAGCCAAGGGATAGCCAAAAACATTCAGTACTTC.

The chain recombines TRBV11-3 with TRBJ2-1; D not certain. Germline V gene sequence: CDR1 SGHNT, CDR2 YENEEA. The CDR3 totals 15 residues. Trimming took 0 bases from V and 0 from J, leaving 6 bases between them. The CDR3 DNA reads TGTGCCAGCAGCTTAGACAGCGACTCCTACAATGAGCAGTTCTTC. Protein product: CASSLDSDSYNEQFF.

This clonotype came up many times. The chain carries TRBV5-1 and TRBJ2-2; 10 bases map to TRBD2. CDR3 length: 18 residues. Looked up from germline, CDR1 is SGHRS and CDR2 is YFSETQ. The V segment lost 1 base and the J segment 6 bases; nucleotides outside the gene matches: 12. CDR3 coding DNA: TGCGCCAGCAGCTTGACGGCTAGCGGGAGATTAACGTCCGGGGAGCTGTTTTTT. It yields the protein CASSLTASGRLTSGELFF.

This clonotype has at least ten counts. The chain is built from TRBV20-1 and TRBJ2-2; TRBD1 matches 11 bases. The CDR3 totals 13 residues. Germline values: CDR1 DFQATT, CDR2 SNEGSKA (reference sequence). The V gene end was trimmed by 6 bases and the J gene end by 7 bases; junction bases not matched to a gene: 4. The CDR3 here is CSADRGHDGELFF. DNA of the CDR3: TGCAGTGCGGACAGGGGGCATGACGGGGAGCTGTTTTTT.

The V and J genes are TRBV18 and TRBJ2-7, with D hard to call. CDR1 and CDR2 (germline): KGHSH, LQKENI. V shed 10 bases and J shed 6 bases, with 22 bases lying between them. The CDR3 spans 14 residues. The CDR3 DNA sequence: TGTGCCACCAACTCAGGAATGGGGTGGGGCGAGCAGTACTTC. This sequence encodes CATNSGMGWGEQYF.

This clonotype showed up just a few times. The rearrangement uses TRBV7-9 and TRBJ1-6; D not certain. Germline CDR1 and CDR2: SEHNR and FQNEAQ (reference sequence). With 1 base removed from V and 10 bases from J, the gap between germline ends came to 5 bases. The CDR3 has 12 amino acids. CDR3 sequence (DNA): TGTGCCAGCAGCTTAGAGTTGTCACCCCTCCACTTT. Translation gives CASSLELSPLHF.

At least ten counts were recorded for this clonotype. The rearrangement links TRBV7-9 to TRBJ2-1, with D possibly being TRBD2 (5 bases). CDR1 and CDR2 (germline): SEHNR, FQNEAQ (reference sequence). The CDR3 extends over 17 amino acids. The ends were cut back, 6 bases at V and 4 bases at J, with 22 bases in the middle. CDR3 DNA: TGTGCCAGCAGTTTCGATCCTAGAGGGAGAAGATACAATGAGCAGTTCTTC. It codes for CASSFDPRGRRYNEQFF. Filled out from reference TRBV7-9 and TRBJ2-1, the complete variable domain reads DTGVSQNPRHKITKRGQNVTFRCDPISEHNRLYWYRQTLGQGPEFLTYFQNEAQLEKSRLLSDRFSAERPKGSFSTLEIQRTEQGDSAMYLCASSFDPRGRRYNEQFFGPGTRLTVL.

Ten or more counts support this clonotype. The chain is built from TRBV29-1 and TRBJ1-1; no firm D call. Germline-derived CDR1 and CDR2 are SQVTM and ANQGSEA. The length of the CDR3 is 11 residues. Trimming removed 6 bases at V and 2 bases at J, with 7 bases between. This chain's CDR3 is CSVFINTEAFF. The CDR3 region has the DNA TGCAGCGTGTTCATTAACACTGAAGCTTTCTTT.

The chain is built from TRBV11-2 and TRBJ2-7, with D unclear. Trimming removed 0 bases from V and 0 bases from J, with 9 bases in between. CDR3 length equals 15 residues. Germline CDR1 SGHAT, CDR2 FQNNGV. Here the CDR3 DNA reads TGTGCCAGCAGCTTAGAGCCGGGCAGCTCCTACGAGCAGTACGTC. Translating it yields CASSLEPGSSYEQYV.

The V gene is TRBV20-1, the J gene TRBJ1-6; 8 bases agree with TRBD1. The CDR3 runs 13 residues. Looked up from germline, CDR1 is DFQATT and CDR2 is SNEGSKA (reference sequence). V gave up 6 bases and J gave up 10 bases; unmatched junction bases: 8. The CDR3 loop is CSANRGKGSPLHF. Here the CDR3 DNA reads TGCAGTGCGAACAGGGGGAAAGGCTCACCCCTCCACTTT.

V usage is TRBV12-3 or TRBV12-4 and J usage is TRBJ2-5; D call uncertain. Trimming removed 3 bases at V and 1 base at J, with 9 bases between. This CDR3 spans 14 amino acids. The CDR3 protein is CASSFGSLQETQYF. In DNA, the CDR3 is TGTGCCAGCAGTTTTGGGTCTCTCCAAGAGACCCAGTACTTC.

The rearrangement links TRBV12-3 or TRBV12-4 to TRBJ2-5, with 10 bases lining up with TRBD2. V lost 6 bases to trimming and J lost 4 bases; unmatched junction nucleotides: 11. This CDR3 region has 16 residues. CDR3 in DNA: TGTGCCAGCAGACGCAAGGTAGCGGGAGGAGGAGAGACCCAGTACTTC. Translating it yields CASRRKVAGGGETQYF.

This clonotype was counted a few times. V and J are TRBV9 and TRBJ2-1; possibly TRBD2 for D (5 bases). CDR3 size: 15 residues. Deletions cut 0 bases from V and 0 bases from J, with 7 bases between. Germline CDR1 SGDLS, CDR2 YYNGEE. CDR3 nucleotides: TGTGCCAGCAGCGTAGTGACTACCTCCTACAATGAGCAGTTCTTC. Its translation is CASSVVTTSYNEQFF.

This sequence joins TRBV5-6 and TRBJ2-1; the D gene is possibly TRBD1 (5 bases). Trimming cost V 2 bases and J 9 bases, with 9 bases left between them. Germline CDR1 SGHDT, CDR2 YYEEEE. The CDR3 runs 12 residues. CDR3: CASSFIGVEQFF. For the CDR3, the DNA is TGTGCCAGCAGCTTTATAGGGGTTGAGCAGTTCTTC. Variable domain in full (rest from reference TRBV5-6 and TRBJ2-1): DAGVTQSPTHLIKTRGQQVTLRCSPKSGHDTVSWYQQALGQGPQFIFQYYEEEERQRGNFPDRFSGHQFPNYSSELNVNALLLGDSALYLCASSFIGVEQFFGPGTRLTVL.